Listed below are T cell receptor beta chains from one sample, sequenced in a study of beta chain features in type 1 diabetes. Profiling relied on immunoSEQ multiplex PCR, and the TCRdb table lists in-frame clones only, not all of them. Of roughly 160,000 clones listed, roughly 8% are singletons. Material: central memory CD4+ T cells from blood. The source of these receptors is a man aged 18 to 29 with type 1 diabetes. The CDR3 runs from the conserved cysteine through the conserved F or W. The D gene is left open where the match is weak. Expanded clones are given a class, and other clones once, few, many or no size at all.

V gene,J gene,clone size,D gene,CDR3 protein,CDR3 DNA
TRBV10-3,TRBJ2-5,few,TRBD2,CAISPGGGGQETQYF,TGTGCCATCAGTCCGGGAGGGGGAGGCCAAGAGACCCAGTACTTC
TRBV7-2,TRBJ2-2,few,TRBD1,CASIGDRGTGELFF,TGTGCCAGCATCGGGGACAGGGGAACCGGGGAGCTGTTTTTT
TRBV4-2,TRBJ2-1,few,TRBD2,CASSQVTSGRGMGVEQFF,TGTGCCAGCAGCCAAGTTACTAGCGGGAGGGGCATGGGTGTTGAGCAGTTCTTC
TRBV29-1,TRBJ2-1,many,TRBD2,CSVEWLAEYNEQFF,TGCAGCGTTGAATGGCTAGCGGAGTACAATGAGCAGTTCTTC
TRBV5-1,TRBJ1-2,NA,TRBD1,CASSLLTGGNYGYTF,TGCGCCAGCAGCTTGTTGACAGGGGGCAACTATGGCTACACCTTC
TRBV9,TRBJ2-1,NA,TRBD2,CASSMGHAGGFHEQFF,TGTGCCAGCAGCATGGGGCACGCGGGAGGGTTCCATGAGCAGTTCTTC
TRBV11-3,TRBJ2-1,NA,TRBD1,CASSLGTGNEQFF,TGTGCCAGCAGCTTGGGGACAGGCAATGAGCAGTTCTTC
TRBV7-6,TRBJ1-6,NA,TRBD1,CASSLQQGSLVLHF,TGTGCCAGCAGCTTACAACAGGGGTCGTTAGTCCTCCACTTT
TRBV18,TRBJ2-1,once,NA,CASQGSSYNEQFF,TGTGCCAGCCAGGGAAGCTCCTACAATGAGCAGTTCTTC
TRBV18,TRBJ1-2,few,TRBD1,CASSPPTGYGYTF,TGTGCCAGCTCACCGCCGACAGGGTATGGCTACACCTTC
TRBV6-1,TRBJ2-1,few,TRBD1,CASSGQGWDEQFF,TGTGCCAGCAGTGGACAGGGGTGGGATGAGCAGTTCTTC
TRBV5-4,TRBJ1-2,NA,TRBD1,CASSLGSGTGFGYTF,TGTGCCAGCAGCTTGGGTTCCGGGACAGGGTTCGGCTACACCTTC
TRBV5-1,TRBJ2-7,NA,NA,CASSSDYREPSYEQYF,TGCGCCAGCAGCTCAGATTACAGGGAGCCCTCCTACGAGCAGTACTTC
TRBV28,TRBJ1-6,few,NA,CASSSPGVNSPLHF,TGTGCCAGCAGTTCTCCAGGGGTCAATTCACCCCTCCACTTT
TRBV6-6,TRBJ1-2,NA,NA,CASSWYTGDGYTF,TGTGCCAGCAGTTGGTACACGGGAGATGGCTACACCTTC
TRBV18,TRBJ2-4,many,TRBD2,CASSPVAGSAKNIQYF,TGTGCCAGCTCACCAGTAGCGGGATCTGCCAAAAACATTCAGTACTTC
TRBV29-1,TRBJ2-1,few,NA,CSAGRQESYNEQFF,TGCAGCGCTGGACGACAGGAATCCTACAATGAGCAGTTCTTC
TRBV18,TRBJ1-4,NA,NA,CASSAGATNEKLFF,TGTGCCAGCTCCGCAGGGGCAACTAATGAAAAACTGTTTTTT
TRBV6-5,TRBJ2-7,few,TRBD2,CASSRTGLVYDEQYF,TGTGCCAGCAGTCGGACGGGACTAGTCTATGACGAGCAGTACTTC
TRBV7-2,TRBJ1-2,NA,TRBD1,CASSSMARTGGNYGYTF,TGTGCCAGCAGCTCGATGGCAAGGACAGGGGGCAACTATGGCTACACCTTC
TRBV9,TRBJ2-3,NA,TRBD1,CASSVGTGVSTDTQYF,TGTGCCAGCAGCGTTGGGACAGGGGTTAGCACAGATACGCAGTATTTT
TRBV23-1,TRBJ2-1,many,NA,CASPQCEFF,TGCGCCAGCCCTCAATGCGAGTTCTTC
TRBV6-5,TRBJ2-5,NA,NA,CASSRLPRETQYF,TGTGCCAGCAGTCGTCTCCCGAGAGAGACCCAGTACTTC
TRBV7-9,TRBJ2-2,NA,TRBD2,CASTDSGSSGELFF,TGTGCCAGCACAGATAGCGGGAGTTCCGGGGAGCTGTTTTTT
TRBV7-9,TRBJ2-7,NA,NA,CASSPSRSLYEQYF,TGTGCCAGCAGCCCCAGTCGGAGCCTCTACGAGCAGTACTTC
TRBV2,TRBJ1-5,few,NA,CASRTGNNQPQHF,TGTGCCAGCAGAACAGGGAACAATCAGCCCCAGCATTTT
TRBV10-3,TRBJ2-3,NA,NA,CAISESLDTDTQYF,TGTGCCATCAGTGAGTCACTTGACACAGATACGCAGTATTTT
TRBV20-1,TRBJ1-1,NA,NA,CSAKLRTEAFF,TGCAGTGCTAAACTGAGGACTGAAGCTTTCTTT
TRBV5-1,TRBJ2-6,NA,NA,CASSNGLPGANVLTF,TGCGCCAGCAGCAACGGACTGCCTGGGGCCAACGTCCTGACTTTC
TRBV7-6,TRBJ2-1,few,NA,CASSPPGLNNEQFF,TGTGCCAGCAGCCCTCCGGGACTGAACAATGAGCAGTTCTTC
TRBV10-2,TRBJ1-6,NA,NA,CASSEQGRESPLHF,TGCGCCAGCAGTGAGCAGGGAAGGGAATCACCCCTCCACTTT
TRBV6-1,TRBJ2-2,NA,TRBD2,CASSAVTSGPGELFF,TGTGCCAGCAGTGCGGTGACTAGCGGGCCCGGGGAGCTGTTTTTT
TRBV9,TRBJ2-3,few,NA,CASSAGRRADTQYF,TGTGCCAGCAGCGCGGGTAGGAGGGCAGATACGCAGTATTTT
TRBV5-1,TRBJ1-5,few,NA,CASSRSYNQPQHF,TGCGCCAGCAGCCGGTCTTACAATCAGCCCCAGCATTTT
TRBV5-6,TRBJ1-2,NA,NA,CASSLVHLGERGYTF,TGTGCCAGCAGCTTGGTTCATCTGGGAGAAAGGGGCTACACCTTC
TRBV2,TRBJ1-1,NA,TRBD1,CASFMRQGRVDTEAFF,TGTGCCAGCTTCATGAGACAGGGCCGGGTAGACACTGAAGCTTTCTTT
TRBV25-1,TRBJ2-1,NA,NA,CASSEYNEGRNEQFF,TGTGCCAGCAGTGAATATAACGAGGGCCGCAATGAGCAGTTCTTC
TRBV7-2,TRBJ2-3,few,TRBD2,CASSPIQGLAGGVTDTQYF,TGTGCCAGCAGCCCAATACAGGGACTAGCGGGGGGCGTCACAGATACGCAGTATTTT
TRBV29-1,TRBJ2-3,few,TRBD2,CSAGLAADTQYF,TGCAGCGCCGGACTAGCCGCAGATACGCAGTATTTT
TRBV25-1,TRBJ2-3,NA,NA,CASSESVQTDTQYF,TGTGCCAGCAGTGAATCAGTGCAGACAGATACGCAGTATTTT
TRBV5-1,TRBJ1-1,NA,NA,CASSFGGTEAFF,TGCGCCAGCAGCTTCGGGGGCACTGAAGCTTTCTTT
TRBV5-1,TRBJ1-2,NA,TRBD1,CASSEGQGQANYGYTF,TGCGCCAGCAGCGAGGGACAGGGGCAAGCTAACTATGGCTACACCTTC
TRBV7-2,TRBJ1-1,NA,TRBD1,CASSRDRLNTEAFF,TGTGCCAGCAGTCGGGACAGGTTGAACACTGAAGCTTTCTTT
TRBV28,TRBJ2-4,NA,NA,CASSPHMLAKNIQYF,TGTGCCAGCAGTCCCCACATGTTAGCCAAAAACATTCAGTACTTC
TRBV4-2,TRBJ1-2,NA,NA,CASSMTGMGGYTF,TGTGCCAGCTCGATGACAGGCATGGGGGGCTACACCTTC
TRBV6-6,TRBJ1-2,NA,NA,CASSYSGQNYGYTF,TGTGCCAGCAGTTACTCCGGACAGAACTATGGCTACACCTTC
TRBV5-1,TRBJ2-7,few,NA,CASSPRQASYEQYF,TGCGCCAGCAGCCCAAGACAGGCCTCCTACGAGCAGTACTTC
TRBV5-1,TRBJ2-1,many,NA,CASSLAGSQGNEQFF,TGCGCCAGCAGCCTCGCCGGATCTCAGGGGAATGAGCAGTTCTTC